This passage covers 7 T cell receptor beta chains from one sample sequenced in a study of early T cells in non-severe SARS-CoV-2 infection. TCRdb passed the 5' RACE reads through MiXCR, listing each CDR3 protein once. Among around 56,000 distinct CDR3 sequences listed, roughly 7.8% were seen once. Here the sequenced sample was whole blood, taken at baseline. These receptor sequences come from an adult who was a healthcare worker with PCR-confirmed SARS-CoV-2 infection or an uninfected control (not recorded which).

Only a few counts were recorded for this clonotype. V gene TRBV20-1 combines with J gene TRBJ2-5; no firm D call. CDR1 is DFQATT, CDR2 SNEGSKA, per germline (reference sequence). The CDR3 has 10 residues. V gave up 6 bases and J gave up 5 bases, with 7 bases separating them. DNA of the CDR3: TGCAGTGCCCTCGAGGAGACCCAGTACTTC. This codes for CSALEETQYF.

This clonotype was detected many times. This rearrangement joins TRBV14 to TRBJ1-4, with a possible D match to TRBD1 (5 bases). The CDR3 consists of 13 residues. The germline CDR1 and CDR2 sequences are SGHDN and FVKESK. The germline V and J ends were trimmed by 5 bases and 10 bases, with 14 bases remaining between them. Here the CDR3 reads CASSMGPAGKLFF. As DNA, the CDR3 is TGTGCCAGCAGCATGGGACCGGCGGGAAAACTGTTTTTT. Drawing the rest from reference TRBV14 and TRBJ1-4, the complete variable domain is EAGVTQFPSHSVIEKGQTVTLRCDPISGHDNLYWYRRVMGKEIKFLLHFVKESKQDESGMPNNRFLAERTGGTYSTLKVQPAELEDSGVYFCASSMGPAGKLFFGSGTQLSVL.

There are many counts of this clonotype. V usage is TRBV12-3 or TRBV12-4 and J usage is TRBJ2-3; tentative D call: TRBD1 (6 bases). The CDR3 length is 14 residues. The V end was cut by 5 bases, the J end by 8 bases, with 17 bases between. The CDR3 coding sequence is TGTGCCAGCAGTCGGGACACTGGTACCTTTACGCAGTATTTT. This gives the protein CASSRDTGTFTQYF.

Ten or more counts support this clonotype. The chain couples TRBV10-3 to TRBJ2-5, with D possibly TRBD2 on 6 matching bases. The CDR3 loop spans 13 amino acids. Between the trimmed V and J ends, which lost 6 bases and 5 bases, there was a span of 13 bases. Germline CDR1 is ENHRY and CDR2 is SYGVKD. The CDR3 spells CAIRYGSFETQYF. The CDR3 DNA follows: TGTGCCATCAGATACGGGAGTTTTGAGACCCAGTACTTC.

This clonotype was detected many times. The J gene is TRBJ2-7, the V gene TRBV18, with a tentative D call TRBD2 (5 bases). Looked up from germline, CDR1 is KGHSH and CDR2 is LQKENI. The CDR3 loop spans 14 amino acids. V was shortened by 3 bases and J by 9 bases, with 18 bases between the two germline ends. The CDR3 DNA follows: TGTGCCAGCTCACCGAGTTCCCTAGCCCCTTGGCAGTACTTC. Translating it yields CASSPSSLAPWQYF. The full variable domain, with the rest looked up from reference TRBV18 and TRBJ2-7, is NAGVMQNPRHLVRRRGQEARLRCSPMKGHSHVYWYRQLPEEGLKFMVYLQKENIIDESGMPKERFSAEFPKEGPSILRIQQVVRGDSAAYFCASSPSSLAPWQYFGPGTRLTVT.

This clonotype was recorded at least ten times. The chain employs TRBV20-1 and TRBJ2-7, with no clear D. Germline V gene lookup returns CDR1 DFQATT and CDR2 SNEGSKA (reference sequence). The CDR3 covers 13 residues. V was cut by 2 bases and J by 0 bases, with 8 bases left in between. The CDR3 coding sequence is TGCAGTGCTAGACGGCCGGACTCCTACGAGCAGTACTTC. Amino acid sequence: CSARRPDSYEQYF.

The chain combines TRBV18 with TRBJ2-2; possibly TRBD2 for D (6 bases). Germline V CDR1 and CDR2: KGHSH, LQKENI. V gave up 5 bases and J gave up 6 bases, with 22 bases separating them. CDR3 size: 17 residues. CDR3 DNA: TGTGCCAGCTCAACTACAAGGGAACGGGAGTATTCCGGGGAGCTGTTTTTT. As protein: CASSTTREREYSGELFF.